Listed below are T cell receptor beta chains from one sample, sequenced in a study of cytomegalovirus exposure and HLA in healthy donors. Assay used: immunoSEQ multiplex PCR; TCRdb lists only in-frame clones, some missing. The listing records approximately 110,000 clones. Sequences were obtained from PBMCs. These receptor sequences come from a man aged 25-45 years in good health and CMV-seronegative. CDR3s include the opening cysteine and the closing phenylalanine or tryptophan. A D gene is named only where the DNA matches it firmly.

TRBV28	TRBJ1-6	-	CASSLLTRAGRGSPLHF	TGTGCCAGCAGTCTCTTGACCAGGGCTGGAAGAGGTTCACCCCTCCACTTT
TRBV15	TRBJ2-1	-	CATSSGQWGEQFF	TGTGCCACCAGCTCCGGACAGTGGGGTGAGCAGTTCTTC
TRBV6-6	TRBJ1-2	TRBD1	CASSLDRVSGYTF	TGTGCCAGCAGTCTGGACAGGGTCTCTGGCTACACCTTC
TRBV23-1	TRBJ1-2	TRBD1	CASLNTRTGRTNYGYTF	TGCGCCAGCCTCAATACGAGGACAGGGAGGACTAACTATGGCTACACCTTC
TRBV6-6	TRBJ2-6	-	CASSYSWASGANVLTF	TGTGCCAGCAGTTACTCATGGGCCTCTGGGGCCAACGTCCTGACTTTC
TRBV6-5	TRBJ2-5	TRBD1	CASRIYFRGQETQYF	TGTGCCAGCAGGATATACTTCAGGGGGCAAGAGACCCAGTACTTC
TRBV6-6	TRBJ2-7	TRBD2	CASRGGTYEQYF	TGTGCCTCACGGGGAGGGACGTACGAGCAGTACTTC
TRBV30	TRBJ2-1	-	CAWSGRTTYNEQFF	TGTGCCTGGAGTGGCAGGACAACCTACAATGAGCAGTTCTTC
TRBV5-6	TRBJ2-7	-	CASSFLDRSFFYEQYF	TGTGCCAGCAGCTTCCTTGACAGGTCCTTTTTCTACGAGCAGTACTTC
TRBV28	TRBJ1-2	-	CASSPFRVRRGGYTF	TGTGCCAGCAGCCCCTTCAGGGTTAGGAGGGGTGGCTACACCTTC
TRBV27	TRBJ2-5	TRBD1	CASSGRDRGRETQYF	TGTGCCAGCAGTGGCCGGGACAGGGGTCGAGAGACCCAGTACTTC
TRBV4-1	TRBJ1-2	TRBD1	CASSQQGQDYGYTF	TGCGCCAGCAGCCAACAGGGACAGGACTATGGCTACACCTTC
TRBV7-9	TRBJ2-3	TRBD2	CASSFLAGAAFSTDTQYF	TGTGCCAGCAGCTTCCTAGCGGGGGCCGCCTTTAGCACAGATACGCAGTATTTT
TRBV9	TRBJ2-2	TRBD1	CASSGRDRGILSTGELFF	TGTGCCAGCAGCGGCCGGGACAGGGGCATTCTAAGCACCGGGGAGCTGTTTTTT
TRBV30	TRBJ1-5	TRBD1	CAWHPEQGDQPQHF	TGTGCCTGGCACCCGGAACAGGGGGATCAGCCCCAGCATTTT
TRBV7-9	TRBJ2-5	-	CASSRPGVGGRETQYF	TGTGCCAGCAGCCGGCCCGGGGTAGGGGGACGGGAGACCCAGTACTTC
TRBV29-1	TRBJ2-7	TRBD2	CSGRGGSGYEQYF	TGCAGCGGTCGGGGGGGTTCGGGCTACGAGCAGTACTTC